This TCR beta chain was found in a study of T cells in localized non-small cell lung cancer. V was clipped by 8 bases and J by 2 bases, with 12 bases between them. CDR1 SNHLY and CDR2 FYNNEI come from the germline V gene. The CDR3 is made up of 13 amino acids. Study observations and caveats: A raised T cell density in blood coincided with lengthier overall survival. Among the top 100 tumor clones, a median about 52 appeared in adjacent lung. Peak T cell clonality was found in uninvolved adjacent lung, exceeding tumor.

Sequenced by immunoSEQ multiplex PCR; TCRdb stores in-frame clones only, minus some. Of about 15,000 clones listed, more than 75% are singletons. Worth noting for this clone: Its antigen is unknown.

The source was peripheral blood mononuclear cells, collected before any cancer treatment. This chain uses TRBV2 with TRBJ1-2; TRBD1 is a possible D gene (6 bases). The clonotype comes from a male donor older than 55 with stage II lung adenocarcinoma. The CDR3 DNA follows: TGTGCCAGCCTCAGACAGGAAAACTATGGCTACACCTTC. Protein product: CASLRQENYGYTF.